This entry lists 16 T cell receptor beta chains sequenced from one sample in a study of persistence of HIV-infected CD4 T cells. Stimulation used 9 to 10 ug/mL lysate from CMV-infected fibroblasts. Memory cells lacking CD40L and CD69 with high CD45RO were sorted. The libraries were made with immunoSEQ version 4 in survey mode. Libraries were prepared by immunoSEQ multiplex PCR; TCRdb keeps only in-frame clonotypes and omits some of them. The data show tens of thousands of clones, almost 85% seen once. No antigen has been assigned to these receptors. Source: CD4+ T cells sorted from PBMCs after roughly 20-hour stimulation, taken from a patient who received antiretroviral therapy. The receptors stem from an adult man with HIV who was CMV-seropositive.

This clone was detected a few times. This chain links TRBV3-1 (or the pseudogene TRBV3-2) with TRBJ1-1, with TRBD1 as a possible D gene (5 bases). V gave up 4 bases and J gave up 1 base, with 13 bases separating them. This CDR3 contains 15 residues. Germline CDR1 LGHDT, CDR2 YNNKEL (reference sequence). CDR3 DNA sequence: TGTGCCAGCAGCCGAAAGCAGGGTGGGAACACTGAAGCTTTCTTT. This sequence encodes CASSRKQGGNTEAFF.

The rearrangement uses TRBV5-1 and TRBJ1-1, with D uncertain. CDR3 length: 14 amino acids. The germline gives CDR1 SGHRS, CDR2 YFSETQ. V shed 0 bases and J shed 3 bases, with 9 bases lying between them. The CDR3 coding sequence is TGCGCCAGCAGCTTGGGGATGTCGGACACTGAAGCTTTCTTT. This gives the protein CASSLGMSDTEAFF.

The chain couples TRBV14 to TRBJ1-1, with D uncertain. This CDR3 is built from 15 residues. V lost 4 bases and J 1 base, leaving 13 bases between the germline ends. Germline CDR1 SGHDN, CDR2 FVKESK. CDR3 sequence (DNA): TGTGCCAGCAGCCTCCAAACGCTCCCGAACACTGAAGCTTTCTTT. Protein sequence: CASSLQTLPNTEAFF.

In this sample, this clone turned up once. This chain links TRBV19 with TRBJ2-1; 9 bases match TRBD2. The germline V gene has CDR1 LNHDA and CDR2 SQIVND (reference sequence). The CDR3 spans 15 residues. V lost 5 bases and J lost 3; bases outside the gene matches: 5. CDR3 sequence: CASSPAGGFYNEQFF. Here the CDR3 DNA reads TGTGCCAGTAGTCCAGCGGGGGGTTTCTACAATGAGCAGTTCTTC.

This clone showed up just once. The CDR3 is CASSPSSSYEQYF. In nucleotides, the CDR3 is TGTGCCAGCAGCCCGTCGTCCTCCTACGAGCAGTACTTC. This chain uses TRBV3-1 (or the pseudogene TRBV3-2) with TRBJ2-7; D ambiguous. This CDR3 is 13 amino acids long. CDR1 is LGHDT, CDR2 YNNKEL, per germline (reference sequence). The V end lost 4 bases, the J end lost 0 bases, and 7 bases lay between the germline ends.

The chain joins TRBV12-3 or TRBV12-4 to TRBJ2-4; D gene unclear. The V end was cut by 5 bases, the J end by 5 bases, with 4 bases between. The CDR3 covers 11 residues. CDR3 amino acids: CASSLQNIQYF. Written as DNA, the CDR3 is TGTGCCAGCAGTCTCCAAAACATTCAGTACTTC.

The rearrangement joins TRBV3-1 (or the pseudogene TRBV3-2) to TRBJ1-2; D gene ambiguous. The CDR3 contains 13 residues. Trimming cost V 1 base and J 4 bases, with 7 bases left between them. Germline loops: CDR1 LGHDT, CDR2 YNNKEL (reference sequence). In nucleotides, the CDR3 is TGTGCCAGCAGCCAAGCCGAACTCTATGGCTACACCTTC. Residues: CASSQAELYGYTF.

The V and J genes are TRBV14 and TRBJ2-3; D gene uncertain. This CDR3 has 15 amino acids. Trimming took 1 base from V and 2 from J, leaving 10 bases between them. CDR1 SGHDN and CDR2 FVKESK come from the germline V gene. Here the CDR3 DNA reads TGTGCCAGCAGCCAAGGTCGTCCTCTCACAGATACGCAGTATTTT. Its protein product is CASSQGRPLTDTQYF.

This clone was detected only once. The chain carries TRBV7-3 and TRBJ2-3, with D possibly matching TRBD1 (6 bases). The V and J ends lost 5 bases and 0 bases respectively, with 15 bases between them. The CDR3 has 16 amino acids. Looked up from germline, CDR1 is SGHTA and CDR2 is FQGTGA. In DNA form, the CDR3 reads TGTGCCAGCAGCGGACAACAGGGCGCTAGCACAGATACGCAGTATTTT. This gives the protein CASSGQQGASTDTQYF.

This chain uses TRBV28 with TRBJ2-7; D gene ambiguous. V was clipped by 3 bases and J by 3 bases, with 15 bases between them. Germline CDR1 is MDHEN and CDR2 is SYDVKM. The CDR3 sequence is 15 residues long. The DNA of the CDR3 is TGTGCCAGCAGTTTTGGTAGTAAGAGGTACTACGAGCAGTACTTC. This encodes CASSFGSKRYYEQYF.

The chain employs TRBV4-2 and TRBJ2-7, with D unresolved. CDR1 and CDR2 (germline): LGHNA, YNFKEQ. This CDR3 is 12 amino acids long. Deletions cut 2 bases from V and 9 bases from J, with 11 bases between. This CDR3 reads CASSQTRVGQYF. CDR3 nucleotide sequence: TGTGCCAGCAGCCAAACCCGAGTAGGGCAGTACTTC.

This chain connects TRBV7-2 to TRBJ2-2, with D hard to call. With 2 bases removed from V and 0 bases from J, the gap between germline ends came to 7 bases. The CDR3 is made up of 15 amino acids. CDR1 and CDR2 from the germline V gene are SGHTA and FQGNSA. CDR3 in amino acids: CASSLHSANTGELFF. Written as DNA, the CDR3 is TGTGCCAGCAGCTTACACAGCGCGAACACCGGGGAGCTGTTTTTT.

This clone appeared a few times. V gene TRBV28 combines with J gene TRBJ1-6; 9 positions agree with TRBD1. CDR1 is MDHEN, CDR2 SYDVKM, per germline. The ends lost 5 bases at V and 14 bases at J; junction bases unmatched: 7. This CDR3 is built from 13 residues. CDR3 DNA sequence: TGTGCCAGCAGTCCCGGGACAGGGATGTCCCTCCACTTT. Translating it yields CASSPGTGMSLHF.

This clone was seen a single time. This chain links TRBV19 with TRBJ2-1, with 8 bases matching TRBD2. This CDR3 has 19 amino acids. Trimming cost V 6 bases and J 0 bases; bases outside gene matches: 16. CDR1 and CDR2 (germline): LNHDA, SQIVND (reference sequence). The DNA of the CDR3 is TGTGCCAGTAGCGCGGGGCCCCCCTCACTAGCGGACTCCTACAATGAGCAGTTCTTC. This gives the protein CASSAGPPSLADSYNEQFF.

This clone has just a few counts. The CDR3 DNA sequence: TGTGCCAGTAGGCCCAGATCGGGGATCTATGGCTACACCTTC. The encoded protein is CASRPRSGIYGYTF. The rearrangement joins TRBV19 to TRBJ1-2; no clear D. CDR3 size: 14 residues. Germline CDR1 is LNHDA and CDR2 is SQIVND (reference sequence). V dropped 6 bases and J dropped 4 bases, with 15 bases sitting between them.

This clone was seen just once. V is TRBV19 and J is TRBJ2-7; 7 bases line up with TRBD1. This CDR3 is built from 15 residues. V lost 5 bases, J lost 0 bases, and 7 bases stayed unmatched. Germline-derived CDR1 and CDR2 are LNHDA and SQIVND (reference sequence). The CDR3 here is CASSLQGSSSYEQYF. For the CDR3, the DNA is TGTGCCAGTAGTTTACAGGGGTCCAGCTCCTACGAGCAGTACTTC.